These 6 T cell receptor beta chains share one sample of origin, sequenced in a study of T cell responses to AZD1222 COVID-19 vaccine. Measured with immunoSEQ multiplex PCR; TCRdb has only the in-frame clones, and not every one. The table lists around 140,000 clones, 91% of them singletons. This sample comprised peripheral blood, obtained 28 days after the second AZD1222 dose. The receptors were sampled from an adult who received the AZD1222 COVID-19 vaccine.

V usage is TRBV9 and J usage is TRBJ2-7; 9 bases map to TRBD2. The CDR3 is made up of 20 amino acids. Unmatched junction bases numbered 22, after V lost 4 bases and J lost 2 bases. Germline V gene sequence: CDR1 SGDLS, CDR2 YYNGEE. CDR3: CASSPGGASGAPWGTYEQYV. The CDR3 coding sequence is TGTGCCAGCAGCCCGGGGGGGGCTAGCGGGGCCCCATGGGGTACCTACGAGCAGTACGTC.

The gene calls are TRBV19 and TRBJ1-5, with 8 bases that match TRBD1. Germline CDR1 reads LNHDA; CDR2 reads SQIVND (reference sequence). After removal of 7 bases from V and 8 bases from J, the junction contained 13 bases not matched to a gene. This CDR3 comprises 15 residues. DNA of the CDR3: TGTGCCAGTACAAGGGGACAGGACCGACAGAAGCCCCAGCATTTT. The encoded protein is CASTRGQDRQKPQHF.

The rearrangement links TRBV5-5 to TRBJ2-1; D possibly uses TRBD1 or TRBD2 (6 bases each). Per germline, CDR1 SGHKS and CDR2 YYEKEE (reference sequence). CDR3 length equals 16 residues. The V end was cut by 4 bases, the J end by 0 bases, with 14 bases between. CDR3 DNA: TGTGCCAGCAGCGGGGGGCCGGGTAGCTCCTACAATGAGCAGTTCTTC. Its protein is CASSGGPGSSYNEQFF.

This CDR3 reads CASSRAPEKLFF. Here the CDR3 DNA reads TGTGCCAGTAGTAGGGCCCCTGAAAAACTGTTTTTT. The chain carries TRBV19 and TRBJ1-4; unclear D gene. The germline gives CDR1 LNHDA, CDR2 SQIVND (reference sequence). CDR3 size: 12 residues. V lost 4 bases and J 7 bases, leaving 7 bases between the germline ends. Full variable domain (remainder filled in from reference TRBV19 and TRBJ1-4): DGGITQSPKYLFRKEGQNVTLSCEQNLNHDAMYWYRQDPGQGLRLIYYSQIVNDFQKGDIAEGYSVSREKKESFPLTVTSAQKNPTAFYLCASSRAPEKLFFGSGTQLSVL.

The chain's CDR3 is CASSLEAGNNEQFF. Written as DNA, the CDR3 is TGTGCCAGCAGCTTAGAGGCGGGGAACAATGAGCAGTTCTTC. The genes are TRBV7-2 and TRBJ2-1, with TRBD2 as a possible D gene (6 bases). The germline CDR1 and CDR2 sequences are SGHTA and FQGNSA. The CDR3 sequence is 14 residues long. V dropped 1 base and J dropped 5 bases, with 9 bases sitting between them.

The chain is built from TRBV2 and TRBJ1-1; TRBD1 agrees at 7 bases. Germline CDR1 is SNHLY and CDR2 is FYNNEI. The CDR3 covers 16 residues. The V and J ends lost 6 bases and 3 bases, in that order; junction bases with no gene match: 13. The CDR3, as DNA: TGTGCCAGCAGGACCGGACAGGCCTATTCTTACACTGAAGCTTTCTTT. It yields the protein CASRTGQAYSYTEAFF. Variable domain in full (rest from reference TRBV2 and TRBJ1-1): EPEVTQTPSHQVTQMGQEVILRCVPISNHLYFYWYRQILGQKVEFLVSFYNNEISEKSEIFDDQFSVERPDGSNFTLKIRSTKLEDSAMYFCASRTGQAYSYTEAFFGQGTRLTVV.